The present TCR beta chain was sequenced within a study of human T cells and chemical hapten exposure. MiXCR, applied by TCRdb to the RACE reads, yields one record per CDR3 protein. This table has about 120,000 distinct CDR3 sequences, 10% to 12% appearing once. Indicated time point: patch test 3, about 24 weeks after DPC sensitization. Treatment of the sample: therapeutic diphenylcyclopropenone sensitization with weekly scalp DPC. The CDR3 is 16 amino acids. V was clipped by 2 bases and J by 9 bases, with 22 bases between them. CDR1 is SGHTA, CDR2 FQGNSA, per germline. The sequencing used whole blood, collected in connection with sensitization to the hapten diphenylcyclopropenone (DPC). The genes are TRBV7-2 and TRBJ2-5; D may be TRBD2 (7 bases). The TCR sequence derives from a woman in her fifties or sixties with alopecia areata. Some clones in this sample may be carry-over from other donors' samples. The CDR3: CASSLQLGGVRRAQYF. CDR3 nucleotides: TGTGCCAGCAGCTTACAGCTAGGGGGGGTACGGAGGGCCCAGTACTTC. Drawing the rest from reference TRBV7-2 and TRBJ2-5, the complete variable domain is GAGVSQSPSNKVTEKGKDVELRCDPISGHTALYWYRQSLGQGLEFLIYFQGNSAPDKSGLPSDRFSAERTGGSVSTLTIQRTQQEDSAVYLCASSLQLGGVRRAQYFGPGTRLLVL.